The 29 T cell receptor beta chains presented below share a single source sample, sequenced in a study of cytomegalovirus exposure and HLA in healthy donors. The PCR ran on 60 Vbeta and 13 Jbeta primers. The repertoire was sequenced with immunoSEQ multiplex PCR; TCRdb's copy has only in-frame clones and lacks some. Its clone listing holds 68,000 or so clones. Input material: PBMCs. The receptors come from a female donor in good health and CMV-seropositive.

The chain combines TRBV7-8 with TRBJ2-3; D might be TRBD2 (5 bases). The ends were cut back, 7 bases at V and 2 bases at J, with 13 bases in the middle. The CDR3 is made up of 14 amino acids. Looked up from germline, CDR1 is SGHVS and CDR2 is FQNEAQ. In DNA form, the CDR3 reads TGTGCCAGCACCCAAGGACTGAACACAGATACGCAGTATTTT. Encoded protein: CASTQGLNTDTQYF.

The gene calls are TRBV7-2 and TRBJ1-3, with D possibly TRBD1 on 5 matching bases. Trimming pared 3 bases from V and 1 base from J, leaving 10 bases between. This CDR3 has 15 amino acids. CDR1 and CDR2 from the germline V gene are SGHTA and FQGNSA. The CDR3 nucleotides read TGTGCCAGCAGCTTTGAGGCAGGGTCTGGAAACACCATATATTTT. It yields the protein CASSFEAGSGNTIYF.

The chain carries TRBV20-1 and TRBJ1-4; D remains unclear. CDR1 is DFQATT and CDR2 is SNEGSKA in the germline V gene (reference sequence). Trimming took off 3 bases at V and 8 bases at J, with 7 bases between the two ends. The CDR3 sequence is 11 residues long. The CDR3 nucleotides read TGCAGTGCTAGCGCCGGGGAAAAACTGTTTTTT. Translation gives CSASAGEKLFF.

The chain uses TRBV9 and TRBJ2-4; TRBD1 is a possible D gene (6 bases). CDR3 length equals 16 residues. V shed 4 bases and J shed 0 bases, with 14 bases lying between them. Germline CDR1 SGDLS, CDR2 YYNGEE. CDR3: CASSPKWGQAKNIQYF. CDR3 DNA: TGTGCCAGCAGCCCAAAGTGGGGACAAGCCAAAAACATTCAGTACTTC.

This chain connects TRBV28 to TRBJ1-2, with a weak D call TRBD1 (6 bases). The V and J ends lost 6 bases and 4 bases respectively, with 24 bases between them. Germline CDR1 MDHEN, CDR2 SYDVKM. The CDR3 loop spans 17 amino acids. The CDR3 DNA reads TGTGCCAGCAGCCTAGGGGGGGCTATGGAGTACGGCTATGGCTACACCTTC. Translated: CASSLGGAMEYGYGYTF.

J is TRBJ1-4 and V is TRBV5-6; a weak D match, TRBD1 (5 bases). Germline assignment: CDR1 SGHDT and CDR2 YYEEEE. The CDR3 is 16 residues long. V lost 2 bases, J lost 3 bases, and 14 bases lay in between. The CDR3 bases are TGTGCCAGCAGCTTCGGAAGGGGTCGAGCTAATGAAAAACTGTTTTTT. Its protein is CASSFGRGRANEKLFF.

The J gene is TRBJ2-7, the V gene TRBV6-5, with 10 positions matching TRBD1. This CDR3 has 15 residues. The germline V gene encodes CDR1 MNHEY and CDR2 SVGAGI. J lost 6 bases, V lost 6 bases, and 11 bases had no gene match. The CDR3: CASSSDRDRGPEQYF. Written as DNA, the CDR3 is TGTGCCAGCAGCTCAGACCGGGACAGGGGTCCCGAGCAGTACTTC.

V usage is TRBV6-6 and J usage is TRBJ1-2; D ambiguous. The CDR3 consists of 14 residues. Trimming took 6 bases from V and 0 from J, leaving 11 bases between them. CDR1 MNHNY and CDR2 SVGAGI come from the germline V gene (reference sequence). The DNA for the CDR3 is TGTGCCAGCAGAACCGGGAATGCTAACTATGGCTACACCTTC. This encodes CASRTGNANYGYTF.

This chain uses TRBV4-1 with TRBJ2-5, with 10 nucleotides matching TRBD1. V lost 5 bases, J lost 5 bases, and 8 bases stayed unmatched. This CDR3 comprises 15 residues. Per germline, CDR1 MGHRA and CDR2 YSYEKL. CDR3 residues: CASSADRGRPETQYF. The CDR3 DNA follows: TGCGCCAGCAGCGCGGACAGGGGGAGGCCGGAGACCCAGTACTTC.

The chain uses TRBV5-1 and TRBJ2-5, with 10 bases lining up with TRBD1. The CDR3 has 16 residues. The J segment lost 1 base and the V segment lost 0 bases, leaving 3 bases of the junction unmatched. The germline gives CDR1 SGHRS, CDR2 YFSETQ. In nucleotides, the CDR3 is TGCGCCAGCAGCTTGGCCCGGGACAGGGGCCAAGAGACCCAGTACTTC. This encodes CASSLARDRGQETQYF.

V gene TRBV12-5 combines with J gene TRBJ2-7; 8 bases fit TRBD1. Germline assignment: CDR1 LGHNT and CDR2 FRNRAP. Trimming removed 0 bases from V and 4 bases from J; junction bases left unmatched: 2. This CDR3 is 14 amino acids long. In DNA, the CDR3 is TGTGCTAGTGGTTTGGTACAGGGGGGTTACGAGCAGTACTTC. It is translated as CASGLVQGGYEQYF.

The genes are TRBV4-3 and TRBJ2-7, with a tentative D call TRBD2 (6 bases). Germline V gene lookup returns CDR1 LGHNA and CDR2 YSLEER. The CDR3 loop spans 16 amino acids. V lost 1 base and J lost 2, with 15 bases in between. CDR3 in amino acids: CASSQGGGSSAYEQYF. CDR3 DNA: TGCGCCAGCAGCCAAGGTGGAGGGTCGAGCGCCTACGAGCAGTACTTC.

V gene TRBV6-7 combines with J gene TRBJ2-7, with TRBD1 identical over 7 bases. TRBV6-7 is labeled an ORF, and its function is uncertain. V was clipped by 8 bases and J by 1 base; unmatched bases: 8. The CDR3 runs 14 residues. CDR3 nucleotide sequence: TGTGCCAGCCTTACAGGGGATGGTTCCTACGAGCAGTACTTC. Amino acids: CASLTGDGSYEQYF.

This chain links TRBV7-6 with TRBJ2-7, with 8 bases aligning to TRBD1. The CDR3 loop spans 13 amino acids. Germline assignment: CDR1 SGHVS and CDR2 FNYEAQ. The ends lost 8 bases at V and 4 bases at J; junction bases unmatched: 7. CDR3 DNA sequence: TGTGCCAGCGCGCGAGGACAGGGTTACGAGCAGTACTTC. It specifies CASARGQGYEQYF.

J is TRBJ2-5 and V is TRBV9; 10 nucleotides line up with TRBD2. The ends lost 2 bases at V and 4 bases at J; junction bases unmatched: 2. The CDR3 consists of 14 residues. CDR1 and CDR2 from the germline V gene are SGDLS and YYNGEE. The CDR3 DNA is TGTGCCAGCAGCGTGAGCGGGAGGGGAGAGACCCAGTACTTC. It is translated as CASSVSGRGETQYF.

This chain joins TRBV28 and TRBJ1-1; TRBD1 agrees at 8 bases. The ends lost 5 bases at V and 5 bases at J; junction bases unmatched: 13. In germline, CDR1 is MDHEN, CDR2 SYDVKM. This CDR3 is 16 amino acids long. The CDR3, as DNA: TGTGCCAGCAGTCCCCCGGGACAGGTGGGGGGGACTGAAGCTTTCTTT. Its protein is CASSPPGQVGGTEAFF. Based on the CDR3 plus reference TRBV28 and TRBJ1-1, the full variable domain is DVKVTQSSRYLVKRTGEKVFLECVQDMDHENMFWYRQDPGLGLRLIYFSYDVKMKEKGDIPEGYSVSREKKERFSLILESASTNQTSMYLCASSPPGQVGGTEAFFGQGTRLTVV.

V gene TRBV2 combines with J gene TRBJ2-1; 11 nucleotides line up with TRBD2. The CDR3 is 18 residues long. Germline CDR1 and CDR2: SNHLY and FYNNEI. V shed 1 base, J shed 3 bases, and the junction held 8 bases outside the gene matches. CDR3 residues: CASSEVSGGTSGYNEQFF. In DNA form, the CDR3 reads TGTGCCAGCAGTGAAGTAAGTGGCGGGACTAGCGGCTACAATGAGCAGTTCTTC. The full variable domain, with the rest looked up from reference TRBV2 and TRBJ2-1, is EPEVTQTPSHQVTQMGQEVILRCVPISNHLYFYWYRQILGQKVEFLVSFYNNEISEKSEIFDDQFSVERPDGSNFTLKIRSTKLEDSAMYFCASSEVSGGTSGYNEQFFGPGTRLTVL.

The rearrangement joins TRBV18 to TRBJ1-1; no firm D call. Looked up from germline, CDR1 is KGHSH and CDR2 is LQKENI. V dropped 6 bases and J dropped 0 bases, with 8 bases sitting between them. The CDR3 is 13 residues long. CDR3 sequence (DNA): TGTGCCAGCTCCGCGTCATTGAACACTGAAGCTTTCTTT. Translated, it gives CASSASLNTEAFF.

This sequence joins TRBV18 and TRBJ2-2, with TRBD1 identical over 7 bases. The CDR3 length is 14 residues. The junction had 4 bases not matched to a gene; V was cut back by 4 bases and J by 5 bases. Looked up from germline, CDR1 is KGHSH and CDR2 is LQKENI. CDR3 loop: CASSRQGSTGELFF. CDR3 in DNA: TGTGCCAGCTCACGACAGGGTAGTACCGGGGAGCTGTTTTTT.

The chain has TRBV5-4 and TRBJ1-5; 7 bases map to TRBD1. Germline values: CDR1 SGHNT, CDR2 YYREEE (reference sequence). The CDR3 totals 15 residues. The V segment lost 4 bases and the J segment 4 bases; nucleotides outside the gene matches: 8. The CDR3 nucleotides read TGTGCCAGCAGCCATAGGACAGGCTCTAATCAGCCCCAGCATTTT. Amino acids: CASSHRTGSNQPQHF. The entire variable domain, with the rest obtained from reference TRBV5-4 and TRBJ1-5, is as follows: ETGVTQSPTHLIKTRGQQVTLRCSSQSGHNTVSWYQQALGQGPQFIFQYYREEENGRGNFPPRFSGLQFPNYSSELNVNALELDDSALYLCASSHRTGSNQPQHFGDGTRLSIL.

Comments on this clone: Its ends do not fully match the called genes, so a read error is possible. The genes are TRBV7-7 and TRBJ2-7; D remains unclear. Germline CDR1 and CDR2: SSHAT and FNYEAQ (reference sequence). This CDR3 comprises 13 residues. The CDR3 region is CASSPRLGSEQYF. CDR3 sequence (DNA): TGTGCTAGCAGCCCCAGGTTGGGCTCCGAGCAGTACTTC.

The V gene is TRBV5-1, the J gene TRBJ2-7, with 7 bases aligning to TRBD1. Per the germline V gene, CDR1 is SGHRS and CDR2 is YFSETQ. This CDR3 has 13 amino acids. The trim removed 6 bases at V and 2 bases at J, leaving 5 bases unmatched. Written as DNA, the CDR3 is TGCGCCAGCACGACAGGGAGAACCTACGAGCAGTACTTC. Translated: CASTTGRTYEQYF.

The rearrangement uses TRBV19 and TRBJ2-5; perhaps TRBD2 as D (6 bases). The CDR3 sequence is 15 residues long. The V end was cut by 1 base, the J end by 5 bases, with 14 bases between. Germline V gene sequence: CDR1 LNHDA, CDR2 SQIVND (reference sequence). The DNA of the CDR3 is TGTGCCAGTAGTATAGGGGCGCGGGGTACGGAGACCCAGTACTTC. This sequence encodes CASSIGARGTETQYF.

The chain links TRBV5-1 to TRBJ1-2, with 7 bases matching TRBD1. Germline V gene sequence: CDR1 SGHRS, CDR2 YFSETQ. Unmatched junction bases numbered 22, after V lost 5 bases and J lost 3 bases. The CDR3 consists of 19 residues. The CDR3 here is CASRVATGAAPRTDYGYTF. Written as DNA, the CDR3 is TGCGCCAGCAGGGTCGCCACAGGGGCCGCTCCCCGCACTGACTATGGCTACACCTTC. The full variable domain, in which reference TRBV5-1 and TRBJ1-2 provide the parts outside the CDR3, is KAGVTQTPRYLIKTRGQQVTLSCSPISGHRSVSWYQQTPGQGLQFLFEYFSETQRNKGNFPGRFSGRQFSNSRSEMNVSTLELGDSALYLCASRVATGAAPRTDYGYTFGSGTRLTVV.

The CDR3 DNA is TGTGCCACTACAAACACCCGGACAGCGCCCTATGGCTACACCTTC. Its translation is CATTNTRTAPYGYTF. The chain employs TRBV28 and TRBJ1-2, with a weak D call TRBD1 (6 bases). V lost 10 bases, J lost 4 bases, and 22 bases lay in between. This CDR3 region has 15 residues. The germline V gene encodes CDR1 MDHEN and CDR2 SYDVKM.

The rearrangement links TRBV5-1 to TRBJ1-1; D perhaps matches TRBD1 (6 bases). Per the germline V gene, CDR1 is SGHRS and CDR2 is YFSETQ. The CDR3 has 16 residues. V lost 4 bases to trimming and J lost 0 bases, with 16 bases between them. CDR3 coding DNA: TGCGCCAGCAGCCTCCGGACAGATAACATGAACACTGAAGCTTTCTTT. Protein product: CASSLRTDNMNTEAFF.

With respect to this clone: Other DNA variants within this sample encode the same CDR3. The V and J genes are TRBV19 and TRBJ1-1, with D unclear. Deletions cut 3 bases from V and 5 bases from J, with 13 bases between. The germline gives CDR1 LNHDA, CDR2 SQIVND (reference sequence). The CDR3 contains 14 residues. DNA for the CDR3: TGTGCCAGTAGTATCAAGGGAAGGGAGACTGAAGCTTTCTTT. It translates to CASSIKGRETEAFF.

This chain links TRBV6-5 with TRBJ1-1; TRBD1 agrees at 9 bases. Losses at the gene ends were 6 bases for V and 8 bases for J; bases not matched to a gene: 7. Germline V gives CDR1 MNHEY, CDR2 SVGAGI. This CDR3 has 13 amino acids. The CDR3 nucleotides are TGTGCCAGCAGCCCGGACAGGGGCGGAGAAGCTTTCTTT. Residues: CASSPDRGGEAFF.

The rearrangement links TRBV18 to TRBJ2-7; a weak D match, TRBD1 (5 bases). This CDR3 contains 14 residues. Germline loops: CDR1 KGHSH, CDR2 LQKENI. Trimming stripped 0 bases from V and 2 bases from J, with 8 bases between. The CDR3 sequence: CASSPPAGTYEQYF. CDR3 sequence (DNA): TGTGCCAGCTCACCACCGGCAGGGACCTACGAGCAGTACTTC.